Given below is one T cell receptor beta chain in context. Other DNA sequences from this sample encode an identical CDR3 as well. These data belong to a study of a mutant IDH1 vaccine in newly diagnosed glioma. The protocol was immunoSEQ multiplex PCR, while the TCRdb copy is restricted to in-frame clones and leaves out a portion. The sample consists of around 89,000 clones, 80% to 90% of them appearing once. Time point reported: baseline, week 1 (first vaccination visit). Noted treatment: pre-vaccination baseline after standard-of-care therapy. The receptor was derived from a woman aged 50 to 60 with glioma. The sequencing here drew on PBMCs, taken from a glioma patient treated with radiotherapy, temozolomide or both.

The CDR3 DNA follows: TGCGCCAGCAGCTTGGACAGGGGCTACGAGCAGTACTTC. This gives the protein CASSLDRGYEQYF. The chain carries TRBV5-1 and TRBJ2-7; 7 bases align to TRBD1. Germline values: CDR1 SGHRS, CDR2 YFSETQ. The CDR3 spans 13 residues. V gave up 0 bases and J gave up 3 bases; unmatched junction bases: 0.